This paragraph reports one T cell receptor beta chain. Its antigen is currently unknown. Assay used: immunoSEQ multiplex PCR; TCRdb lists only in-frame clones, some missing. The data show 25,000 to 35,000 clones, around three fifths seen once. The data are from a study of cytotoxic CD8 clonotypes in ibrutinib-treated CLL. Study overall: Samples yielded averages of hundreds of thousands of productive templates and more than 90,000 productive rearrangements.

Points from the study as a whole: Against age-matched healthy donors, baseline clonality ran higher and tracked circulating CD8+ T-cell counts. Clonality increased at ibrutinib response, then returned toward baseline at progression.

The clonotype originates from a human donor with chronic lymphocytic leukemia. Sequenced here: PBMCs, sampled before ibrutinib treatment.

The CDR3 DNA is TGCAGCGTTGAGAGGGTGGGAGGAAATTCCTACGAGCAGTACTTC. Protein sequence: CSVERVGGNSYEQYF. The rearrangement joins TRBV29-1 to TRBJ2-7, with D possibly TRBD2 on 6 matching bases. Germline V gene data show CDR1 as SQVTM and CDR2 as ANQGSEA. The V and J ends lost 3 bases and 1 base respectively, with 16 bases between them. The CDR3 totals 15 residues.